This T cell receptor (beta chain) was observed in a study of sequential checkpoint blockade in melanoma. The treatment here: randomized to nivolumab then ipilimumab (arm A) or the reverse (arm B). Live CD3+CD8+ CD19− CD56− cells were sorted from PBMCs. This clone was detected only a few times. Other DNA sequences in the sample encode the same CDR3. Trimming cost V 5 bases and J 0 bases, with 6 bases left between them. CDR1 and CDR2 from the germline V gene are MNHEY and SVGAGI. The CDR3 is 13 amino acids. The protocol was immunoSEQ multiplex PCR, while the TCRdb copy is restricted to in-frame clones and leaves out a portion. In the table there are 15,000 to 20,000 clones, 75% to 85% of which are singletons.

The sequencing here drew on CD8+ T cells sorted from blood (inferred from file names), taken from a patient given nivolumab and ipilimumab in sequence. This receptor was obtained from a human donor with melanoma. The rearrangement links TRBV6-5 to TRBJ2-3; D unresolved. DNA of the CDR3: TGTGCCAGCAGTCTACAGAGCACAGATACGCAGTATTTT. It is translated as CASSLQSTDTQYF.